This paragraph covers one TCR beta chain sequence. Its matching antigen is unknown. Using its own MiXCR run on the reads, TCRdb lists one record per CDR3 protein. The sample yields roughly 150,000 distinct CDR3 sequences, 32% seen once. The source of the sample is a study of T cell repertoires in cytomegalovirus infection. Study outcomes and limitations: The study identified carriers of CMV plus the relevant HLA from cumulative public TCR beta family frequency. HLA-C-restricted CMV-specific TCR beta clonotypes were dominant in the ex vivo response.

The starting material was CD8+ T cells from cultured PBMCs, obtained from culture after CMV antigen stimulation. This sequence originates from a human donor in good health (CMV status not recorded). Some clones in this sample may be carry-over from other donors' samples.

The chain's CDR3 is CASSQVLGRTEAFF. CDR3 coding DNA: TGTGCCAGCAGCCAAGTGTTGGGGAGGACTGAAGCTTTCTTT. V and J are TRBV3-1 and TRBJ1-1; the D is unclear. V was pared by 1 base and J by 5 bases, with 11 bases between. The CDR3 runs to 14 residues. The germline V gene has CDR1 LGHDT and CDR2 YNNKEL (reference sequence). The variable domain in full, with the rest retrieved from reference TRBV3-1 and TRBJ1-1, is DTAVSQTPKYLVTQMGNDKSIKCEQNLGHDTMYWYKQDSKKFLKIMFSYNNKELIINETVPNRFSPKSPDKAHLNLHINSLELGDSAVYFCASSQVLGRTEAFFGQGTRLTVV.